This T cell receptor (beta chain) was captured in a study of T cell changes during pregnancy in multiple sclerosis. This CDR3 has 15 residues. The junction had 10 bases not matched to a gene; V was cut back by 2 bases and J by 7 bases. Germline CDR1 reads LGHNA; CDR2 reads YSLEER. Method: immunoSEQ multiplex PCR; TCRdb's copy keeps in-frame clones and lacks some. The table lists roughly 90,000 clones, approximately 89% of them singletons. The sample consisted of peripheral blood, taken in the first trimester of pregnancy. The V gene is TRBV4-3, the J gene TRBJ2-7, with TRBD1 matching 8 bases. The origin of this receptor is a female donor in good health, enrolled as a control in a pregnancy study. CDR3 loop: CASSQRLTGDGEQYF. In DNA form, the CDR3 reads TGCGCCAGCAGCCAAAGGCTGACAGGGGATGGGGAGCAGTACTTC.